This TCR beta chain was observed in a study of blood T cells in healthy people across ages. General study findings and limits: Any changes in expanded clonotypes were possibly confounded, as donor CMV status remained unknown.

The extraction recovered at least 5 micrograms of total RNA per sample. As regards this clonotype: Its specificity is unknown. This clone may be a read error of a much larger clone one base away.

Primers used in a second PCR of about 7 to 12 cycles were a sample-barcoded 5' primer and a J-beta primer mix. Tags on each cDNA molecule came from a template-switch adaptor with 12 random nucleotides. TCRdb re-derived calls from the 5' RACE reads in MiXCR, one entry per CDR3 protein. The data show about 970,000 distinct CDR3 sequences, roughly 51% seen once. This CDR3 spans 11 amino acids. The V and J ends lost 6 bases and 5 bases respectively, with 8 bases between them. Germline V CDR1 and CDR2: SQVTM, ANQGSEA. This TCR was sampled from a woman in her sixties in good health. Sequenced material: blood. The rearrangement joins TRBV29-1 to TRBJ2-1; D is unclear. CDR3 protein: CSVHLNNEQFF. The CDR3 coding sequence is TGCAGCGTCCACTTAAACAATGAGCAGTTCTTC.